These 27 T cell receptor beta chains came from one sample sequenced in a study of CD8 T cells in Susac syndrome. Reverse transcription of 0.5 to 1 ug RNA used random hexamers. TCRdb processed the immunoSEQ multiplex PCR reads anew with MiXCR; each CDR3 protein has one entry. The sample carries some 120,000 distinct CDR3 sequences, about 93% recorded once. The material sequenced was CD8+ T cells from PBMCs. The receptors shown here come from a human donor with multiple sclerosis.

The chain combines TRBV20-1 with TRBJ2-7; TRBD2 agrees at 8 bases. The CDR3 extends over 13 amino acids. Germline CDR1 and CDR2: DFQATT and SNEGSKA (reference sequence). Trimming removed 4 bases from V and 3 bases from J; junction bases left unmatched: 5. The DNA of the CDR3 is TGCAGTGCTATTCTAGCGGGTCGCTACGAGCAGTACTTC. It encodes CSAILAGRYEQYF.

The rearrangement uses TRBV7-9 and TRBJ2-2, with D hard to call. The CDR3 is made up of 15 amino acids. Trimming shortened V by 2 bases and J by 6 bases, and 13 bases separated the two germline ends. CDR1 and CDR2 (germline): SEHNR, FQNEAQ (reference sequence). In DNA form, the CDR3 reads TGTGCCAGCAGCTTATCCATAACTCTCCCCGGGGAGCTGTTTTTT. It yields the protein CASSLSITLPGELFF.

The V gene is TRBV29-1, the J gene TRBJ1-3; D gene unclear. V was trimmed by 7 bases and J by 2 bases, leaving 21 bases between them. Germline V lookup: CDR1 SQVTM, CDR2 ANQGSEA. This CDR3 region has 16 residues. The CDR3 region has the DNA TGCAGCGACCTCCCCTTTGGGGAGACTCCTGGAAACACCATATATTTT. Protein: CSDLPFGETPGNTIYF. The entire variable domain, with the rest obtained from reference TRBV29-1 and TRBJ1-3, is as follows: SAVISQKPSRDICQRGTSLTIQCQVDSQVTMMFWYRQQPGQSLTLIATANQGSEATYESGFVIDKFPISRPNLTFSTLTVSNMSPEDSSIYLCSDLPFGETPGNTIYFGEGSWLTVV.

The chain joins TRBV19 to TRBJ1-1; D call uncertain. The germline gives CDR1 LNHDA, CDR2 SQIVND (reference sequence). V shed 3 bases and J shed 0 bases, with 5 bases lying between them. This CDR3 region has 13 residues. CDR3 sequence (DNA): TGTGCCAGTAGTATCCAGCTGAACACTGAAGCTTTCTTT. This codes for CASSIQLNTEAFF.

The rearrangement uses TRBV11-2 and TRBJ2-2; 9 positions match TRBD2. The CDR3 has 15 amino acids. CDR1 SGHAT and CDR2 FQNNGV come from the germline V gene. J gave up 4 bases and V 8 bases, and 8 bases lay outside the gene matches. The CDR3 spells CASFPLAGLTGELFF. The DNA for the CDR3 is TGTGCCAGCTTTCCCCTAGCGGGACTCACCGGGGAGCTGTTTTTT. Full variable domain (missing parts from reference TRBV11-2 and TRBJ2-2): EAGVAQSPRYKIIEKRQSVAFWCNPISGHATLYWYQQILGQGPKLLIQFQNNGVVDDSQLPKDRFSAERLKGVDSTLKIQPAKLEDSAVYLCASFPLAGLTGELFFGEGSRLTVL.

V is TRBV6-5 and J is TRBJ2-2, with 7 positions matching TRBD2. In germline, CDR1 is MNHEY, CDR2 SVGAGI. The trim removed 9 bases at V and 3 bases at J, leaving 10 bases unmatched. This CDR3 spans 15 amino acids. The CDR3 region is CASSPWEGDTGELFF. Written as DNA, the CDR3 is TGTGCCAGTAGTCCCTGGGAGGGAGACACCGGGGAGCTGTTTTTT.

The chain couples TRBV28 to TRBJ2-3; TRBD2 agrees at 11 bases. Germline CDR1 is MDHEN and CDR2 is SYDVKM. V shed 5 bases and J 2 bases; nucleotides not matched to a gene: 6. CDR3 length: 16 amino acids. The CDR3 reads CASSMDSGRDTDTQYF. DNA for the CDR3: TGTGCCAGCAGTATGGATAGCGGGAGGGACACAGATACGCAGTATTTT.

CDR3 protein: CASSRTGGAFF. CDR3 nucleotide sequence: TGTGCCAGCAGTCGAACAGGGGGAGCTTTCTTT. The chain recombines TRBV12-3 or TRBV12-4 with TRBJ1-1; 8 bases agree with TRBD1. CDR3 length: 11 amino acids. J was trimmed by 10 bases and V by 5 bases; bases with no gene match: 3.

This chain links TRBV27 with TRBJ2-5; TRBD2 matches 10 bases. This CDR3 spans 14 amino acids. Germline loops: CDR1 MNHEY, CDR2 SMNVEV (reference sequence). V lost 3 bases to trimming and J lost 5 bases; unmatched junction nucleotides: 3. The CDR3 loop reads CASSFSGLAETQYF. The CDR3 coding sequence is TGTGCCAGCAGTTTCTCGGGACTAGCGGAGACCCAGTACTTC.

The gene calls are TRBV20-1 and TRBJ2-3, with 9 bases identical to TRBD2. The germline CDR1 and CDR2 sequences are DFQATT and SNEGSKA (reference sequence). The V gene end was trimmed by 3 bases and the J gene end by 2 bases; junction bases not matched to a gene: 15. The CDR3 consists of 18 residues. CDR3 sequence reads: CSASSSLAGTQPTDTQYF. CDR3 DNA sequence: TGCAGTGCTAGTTCCTCTCTAGCGGGAACTCAACCCACAGATACGCAGTATTTT.

This rearrangement joins TRBV3-1 to TRBJ2-7; 11 bases are a match to TRBD2. There are 17 residues in the CDR3. Germline CDR1 and CDR2: LGHDT and YNNKEL (reference sequence). Trimming took 0 bases from V and 1 from J; bases not matched to a gene: 5. The CDR3 DNA sequence: TGTGCCAGCAGCCAAGATACCGCTAGCGGGAGGTCCTACGAGCAGTACTTC. Amino acids: CASSQDTASGRSYEQYF.

The rearrangement joins TRBV12-3 or TRBV12-4 to TRBJ2-3; D gene ambiguous. This CDR3 spans 13 amino acids. Trimming cost V 1 base and J 4 bases, with 6 bases left between them. CDR3 coding DNA: TGTGCCAGCAGTTTAGAAGGCCCAGATACGCAGTATTTT. Translating it yields CASSLEGPDTQYF.

The V and J genes are TRBV7-9 and TRBJ1-5; D is unresolved. CDR1 is SEHNR, CDR2 FQNEAQ, per germline (reference sequence). The CDR3 spans 12 residues. The germline V and J ends were trimmed by 5 bases and 4 bases, with 6 bases remaining between them. The CDR3 here is CASSQENQPQHF. Here the CDR3 DNA reads TGTGCCAGCAGCCAGGAAAATCAGCCCCAGCATTTT.

The chain links TRBV4-2 to TRBJ1-4, with 7 bases lining up with TRBD1. This CDR3 spans 16 amino acids. In germline, CDR1 is LGHNA, CDR2 YNFKEQ. V lost 0 bases and J lost 5; bases outside the gene matches: 6. In nucleotides, the CDR3 is TGTGCCAGCAGCCAAGATAGAGGACAGGAAAATGAAAAACTGTTTTTT. Translated, it gives CASSQDRGQENEKLFF.

V usage is TRBV19 and J usage is TRBJ2-5, with D hard to call. Per germline, CDR1 LNHDA and CDR2 SQIVND (reference sequence). The CDR3 runs to 16 residues. Trimming cost V 1 base and J 1 base, with 13 bases left between them. CDR3 nucleotides: TGTGCCAGTAGTATAGGGACCTTGCTCACCCAAGAGACCCAGTACTTC. It encodes CASSIGTLLTQETQYF.

The chain links TRBV27 to TRBJ1-1, with D maybe TRBD1 (6 bases). CDR3 length: 14 residues. Trimming shortened V by 6 bases and J by 3 bases, and 14 bases separated the two germline ends. Looked up from germline, CDR1 is MNHEY and CDR2 is SMNVEV (reference sequence). For the CDR3, the DNA is TGTGCCAGCAGGGGGGGCGGTTGGGACACTGAAGCTTTCTTT. It encodes CASRGGGWDTEAFF.

The V gene is TRBV9, the J gene TRBJ2-1; TRBD2 agrees at 9 bases. Germline loops: CDR1 SGDLS, CDR2 YYNGEE. With 0 bases clipped from V and 6 bases from J, the junction kept 4 bases outside the gene matches. The CDR3 is 15 residues long. The CDR3, as DNA: TGTGCCAGCAGCGTAGTTGGAGCGGGAGGCAATGAGCAGTTCTTC. Protein: CASSVVGAGGNEQFF. Together with reference TRBV9 and TRBJ2-1, the CDR3 gives the full variable domain: DSGVTQTPKHLITATGQRVTLRCSPRSGDLSVYWYQQSLDQGLQFLIQYYNGEERAKGNILERFSAQQFPDLHSELNLSSLELGDSALYFCASSVVGAGGNEQFFGPGTRLTVL.

The chain carries TRBV13 and TRBJ2-3, with TRBD2 identical over 9 bases. This CDR3 is built from 16 residues. Germline lookup yields CDR1 PRHDT and CDR2 FYEKMQ (reference sequence). The ends lost 1 base at V and 9 bases at J; junction bases unmatched: 11. This chain's CDR3 is CASSLDRASGDPTQYF. The CDR3 DNA follows: TGTGCCAGCAGCTTAGATCGGGCTAGCGGGGACCCCACGCAGTATTTT. The whole variable domain, filled in from reference TRBV13 and TRBJ2-3, reads AAGVIQSPRHLIKEKRETATLKCYPIPRHDTVYWYQQGPGQDPQFLISFYEKMQSDKGSIPDRFSAQQFSDYHSELNMSSLELGDSALYFCASSLDRASGDPTQYFGPGTRLTVL.

CDR3 bases: TGTGCCAGCAGCGCCTCGGGAGTCCAGTACTTC. Amino acid sequence: CASSASGVQYF. The chain joins TRBV7-8 to TRBJ2-5, with D tentatively TRBD2 (6 bases). This CDR3 is 11 amino acids long. In germline, CDR1 is SGHVS, CDR2 FQNEAQ. Trimming removed 5 bases at V and 10 bases at J, with 11 bases between.

The rearrangement joins TRBV3-1 to TRBJ1-1; D call uncertain. Trimming removed 0 bases from V and 5 bases from J, with 10 bases in between. CDR1 and CDR2 from the germline V gene are LGHDT and YNNKEL (reference sequence). The CDR3 has 14 amino acids. This CDR3 is CASSQEPVWTEAFF. DNA for the CDR3: TGTGCCAGCAGCCAAGAGCCGGTCTGGACTGAAGCTTTCTTT.

The rearrangement joins TRBV12-5 to TRBJ1-5; D ambiguous. From germline, CDR1 is LGHNT and CDR2 FRNRAP. Trimming removed 6 bases from V and 1 base from J, with 13 bases in between. The CDR3 has 15 amino acids. The CDR3 coding sequence is TGTGCTAGTGGCCTGACTACTCGGAGCAATCAGCCCCAGCATTTT. The encoded protein is CASGLTTRSNQPQHF.

The chain links TRBV9 to TRBJ2-7; 11 nucleotides line up with TRBD2. CDR1 is SGDLS, CDR2 YYNGEE, per germline. The CDR3 extends over 16 amino acids. After removal of 2 bases from V and 4 bases from J, the junction contained 8 bases not matched to a gene. CDR3 sequence (DNA): TGTGCCAGCAGCGTTGGAGAGACTAGCGGGATATACGAGCAGTACTTC. Encoded protein: CASSVGETSGIYEQYF.

The rearrangement joins TRBV24-1 to TRBJ2-2; D is possibly TRBD2 (5 bases). From germline, CDR1 is KGHDR and CDR2 SFDVKD. CDR3 length equals 12 residues. Trimming pared 5 bases from V and 5 bases from J, leaving 5 bases between. This CDR3 reads CATSAGTGELFF. CDR3 nucleotide sequence: TGTGCCACCAGTGCGGGGACCGGGGAGCTGTTTTTT.

V and J are TRBV5-1 and TRBJ2-2; D not certain. Trimming removed 2 bases from V and 9 bases from J, with 11 bases in between. CDR3 length equals 13 residues. Per the germline V gene, CDR1 is SGHRS and CDR2 is YFSETQ. The CDR3, as DNA: TGCGCCAGCAGCTTATATGCGGAGAGGGAGCTGTTTTTT. Translating gives CASSLYAERELFF.

The chain links TRBV4-3 to TRBJ2-7; 7 bases agree with TRBD2. V dropped 1 base and J dropped 3; count of bases not matched to a gene: 6. Germline CDR1 and CDR2: LGHNA and YSLEER. The length of the CDR3 is 15 residues. The DNA for the CDR3 is TGCGCCAGCAGCCAAGGCATACGCGGGAGCTACGAGCAGTACTTC. Its translation: CASSQGIRGSYEQYF.

This clonotype is a singleton in its sample. CDR3 region: CASSPQNSGANVLTF. The CDR3 region has the DNA TGTGCCAGTAGTCCACAGAACTCTGGGGCCAACGTCCTGACTTTC. The chain couples TRBV19 to TRBJ2-6, with D unresolved. The germline V and J ends were trimmed by 5 bases and 0 bases, with 8 bases remaining between them. The CDR3 is made up of 15 amino acids. Germline V gene lookup returns CDR1 LNHDA and CDR2 SQIVND (reference sequence).

The chain recombines TRBV7-2 with TRBJ2-3; 7 positions match TRBD1. Unmatched junction bases numbered 4, after V lost 4 bases and J lost 3 bases. The CDR3 runs to 14 residues. Germline CDR1 and CDR2: SGHTA and FQGNSA. The CDR3 protein is CASSSGQPTDTQYF. The CDR3 coding sequence is TGTGCCAGCAGCTCGGGACAGCCTACAGATACGCAGTATTTT.